This TCR beta chain was captured by sequencing in a study of blood T cell repertoires in COVID-19. About the study: Samples came from the United States, Italy and Spain, spanning acute and convalescent COVID-19. T cells, B-cell-depleted T cells, or PBMCs supplied cDNA or gDNA.

In the study's own analysis: Amplification of reference gene primers was used by the study to estimate nucleated cell counts. Clones were sequenced by immunoSEQ multiplex PCR, and TCRdb holds only the in-frame ones, with some missing. V, J and clone size are taken as reported in that table, and D and trimming were inferred from the DNA itself. The table has around 240,000 clones, around 80% seen once. Germline CDR1 is MDHEN and CDR2 is SYDVKM. V lost 9 bases and J 4 bases, leaving 13 bases between the germline ends. This CDR3 region has 13 residues. The V gene is TRBV28, the J gene TRBJ1-3, with D possibly matching TRBD1 (6 bases). This clonotype was sampled from a woman aged 40-49 years who had recovered from COVID-19. What was sequenced was peripheral blood. The CDR3 region is CARHRESGNTIYF. The CDR3 DNA sequence: TGTGCCAGGCACAGGGAATCGGGAAACACCATATATTTT.